The present TCR beta chain was sequenced within a study of shared clonotypes between healthy human individuals. Study overall: For every donor, three CD4 naive, three CD4 memory, two CD8 naive and one CD8 memory plates were used. Study outcomes and limitations: Among the subsets, naive ones generally showed larger estimated richness than memory ones.

Assay: immunoSEQ multiplex PCR; the TCRdb copy retains only in-frame clones and omits some. The data contain roughly 2.1 million clones, roughly 91% of them singletons. J was trimmed by 6 bases and V by 2 bases; bases with no gene match: 6. CDR3 length: 15 residues. The germline V gene encodes CDR1 SNHLY and CDR2 FYNNEI. Comment on this clone: Its antigen is still unknown.

Naive-designated CD8 cells lacked CD45RO, were positively enriched for CCR7, and omitted terminally differentiated effector memory CD45RA+ cells. Every donor, a Caucasian adult, lived in Nashville, Tennessee. The clonotype comes from a man aged 18 to 30 in good health. Some clones in this sample may be carry-over from other donors' samples. The sequenced material came from naive CD8+ T cells from PBMCs. V and J are TRBV2 and TRBJ1-5, with 8 bases fitting TRBD1. In DNA, the CDR3 is TGTGCCAGCAGTGAATATGGGCAGGGGGCTCAGCCCCAGCATTTT. Translated: CASSEYGQGAQPQHF.